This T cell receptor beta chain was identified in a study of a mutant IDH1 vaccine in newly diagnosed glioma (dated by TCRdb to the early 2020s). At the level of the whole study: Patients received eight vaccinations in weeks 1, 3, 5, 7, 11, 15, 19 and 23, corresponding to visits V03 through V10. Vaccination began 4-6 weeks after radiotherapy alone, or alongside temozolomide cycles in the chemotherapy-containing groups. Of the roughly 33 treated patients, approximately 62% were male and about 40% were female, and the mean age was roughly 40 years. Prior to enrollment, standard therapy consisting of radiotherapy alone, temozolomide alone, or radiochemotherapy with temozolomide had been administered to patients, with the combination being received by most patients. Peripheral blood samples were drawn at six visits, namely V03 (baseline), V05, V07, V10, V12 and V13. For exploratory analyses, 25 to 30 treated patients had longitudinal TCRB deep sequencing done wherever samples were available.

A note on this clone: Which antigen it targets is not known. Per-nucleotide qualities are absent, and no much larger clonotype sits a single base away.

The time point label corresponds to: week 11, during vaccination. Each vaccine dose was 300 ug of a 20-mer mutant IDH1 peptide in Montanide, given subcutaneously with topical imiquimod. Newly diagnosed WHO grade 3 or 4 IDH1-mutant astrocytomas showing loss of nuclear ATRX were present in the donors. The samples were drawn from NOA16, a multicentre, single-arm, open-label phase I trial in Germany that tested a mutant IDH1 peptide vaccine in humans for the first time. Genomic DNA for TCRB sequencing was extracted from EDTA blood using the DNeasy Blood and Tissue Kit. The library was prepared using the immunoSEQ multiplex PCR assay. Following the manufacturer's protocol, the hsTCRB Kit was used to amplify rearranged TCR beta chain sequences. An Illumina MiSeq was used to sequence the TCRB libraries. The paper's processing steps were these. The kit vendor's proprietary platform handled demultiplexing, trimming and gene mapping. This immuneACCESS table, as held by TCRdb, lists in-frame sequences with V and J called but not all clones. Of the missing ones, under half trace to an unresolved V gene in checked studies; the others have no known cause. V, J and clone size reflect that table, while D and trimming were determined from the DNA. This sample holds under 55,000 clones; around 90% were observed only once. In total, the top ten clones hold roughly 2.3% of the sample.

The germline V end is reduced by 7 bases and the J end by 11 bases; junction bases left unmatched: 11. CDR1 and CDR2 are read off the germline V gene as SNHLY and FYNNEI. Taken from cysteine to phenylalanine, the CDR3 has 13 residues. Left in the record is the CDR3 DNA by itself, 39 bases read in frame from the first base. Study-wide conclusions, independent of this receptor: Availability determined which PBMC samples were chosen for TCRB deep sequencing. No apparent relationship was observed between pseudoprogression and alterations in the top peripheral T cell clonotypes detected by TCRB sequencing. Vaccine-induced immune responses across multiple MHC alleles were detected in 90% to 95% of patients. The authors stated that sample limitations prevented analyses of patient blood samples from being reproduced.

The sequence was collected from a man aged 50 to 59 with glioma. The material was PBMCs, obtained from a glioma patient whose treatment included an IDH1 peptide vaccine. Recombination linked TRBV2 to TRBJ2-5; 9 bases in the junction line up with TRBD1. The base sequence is TGTGCCAGCAACCCGGGACAGGGAGTTTATCAGTACTTC. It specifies CASNPGQGVYQYF. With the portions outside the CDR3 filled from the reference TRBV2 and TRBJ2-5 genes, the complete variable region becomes EPEVTQTPSHQVTQMGQEVILRCVPISNHLYFYWYRQILGQKVEFLVSFYNNEISEKSEIFDDQFSVERPDGSNFTLKIRSTKLEDSAMYFCASNPGQGVYQYFGPGTRLLVL.